Below are 32 T cell receptor beta chains sequenced from a single sample in a study of blood T cell repertoires in COVID-19. Data came from immunoSEQ multiplex PCR; TCRdb stores just in-frame clones and leaves some out. The repertoire holds over 300,000 clones, with more than 80% as singletons. Sample: peripheral blood. These receptors came from a man aged 35-49 years with acute or convalescent COVID-19.

The V call is TRBV29-1, the J call TRBJ2-3, with D unresolved. Germline V CDR1 and CDR2: SQVTM, ANQGSEA. The V end was cut by 4 bases, the J end by 5 bases, with 13 bases between. This CDR3 contains 13 residues. The CDR3 is CSVGAVRVDTQYF. CDR3 coding DNA: TGCAGCGTTGGCGCGGTTCGGGTAGATACGCAGTATTTT.

The chain recombines TRBV11-2 with TRBJ2-7; 9 bases are a match to TRBD1. Per germline, CDR1 SGHAT and CDR2 FQNNGV. The ends lost 3 bases at V and 3 bases at J; junction bases unmatched: 3. CDR3 size: 14 residues. The CDR3 DNA reads as TGTGCCAGCAGCTTGCGGGACAGGGACTACGAGCAGTACTTC. Encoded protein: CASSLRDRDYEQYF.

This rearrangement joins TRBV5-5 to TRBJ2-3, with 11 positions matching TRBD2. CDR1 and CDR2 from the germline V gene are SGHKS and YYEKEE (reference sequence). V lost 0 bases, J lost 3 bases, and 12 bases stayed unmatched. The CDR3 runs to 19 residues. The DNA for the CDR3 is TGTGCCAGCAGCTTGGGGCCTTACACTAGCGGGAGATCGACAGATACGCAGTATTTT. Its translation is CASSLGPYTSGRSTDTQYF.

The chain carries TRBV5-1 and TRBJ1-1; no definite D call. The V gene's germline CDR1 is SGHRS and CDR2 YFSETQ. The CDR3 is 13 amino acids. The V and J ends lost 6 bases and 1 base respectively, with 10 bases between them. CDR3 sequence: CASKYLGNTEAFF. The CDR3 coding sequence is TGCGCCAGCAAATACCTAGGGAACACTGAAGCTTTCTTT. The variable domain in full, completed from reference TRBV5-1 and TRBJ1-1, reads KAGVTQTPRYLIKTRGQQVTLSCSPISGHRSVSWYQQTPGQGLQFLFEYFSETQRNKGNFPGRFSGRQFSNSRSEMNVSTLELGDSALYLCASKYLGNTEAFFGQGTRLTVV.

The V gene is TRBV5-6, the J gene TRBJ2-7, with 8 nucleotides matching TRBD2. After removal of 1 base from V and 0 bases from J, the junction contained 0 bases not matched to a gene. CDR1 SGHDT and CDR2 YYEEEE come from the germline V gene. This CDR3 contains 14 residues. CDR3 region: CASSLTSGSYEQYF. The CDR3 nucleotides read TGTGCCAGCAGCTTGACTAGCGGCTCCTACGAGCAGTACTTC.

The rearrangement uses TRBV4-2 and TRBJ1-1; D ambiguous. CDR1 and CDR2 from the germline V gene are LGHNA and YNFKEQ. V was pared by 1 base and J by 0 bases, with 9 bases between. This CDR3 contains 15 residues. The CDR3 protein is CASSQAVNLNTEAFF. The DNA for the CDR3 is TGTGCCAGCAGCCAAGCGGTAAATCTGAACACTGAAGCTTTCTTT.

V is TRBV19 and J is TRBJ1-5, with 9 positions matching TRBD1. In germline, CDR1 is LNHDA, CDR2 SQIVND (reference sequence). The CDR3 loop spans 16 amino acids. The trim removed 4 bases at V and 6 bases at J, leaving 10 bases unmatched. The CDR3 is CASSTGQGFFSQPQHF. CDR3 DNA sequence: TGTGCCAGTAGTACGGGACAGGGATTCTTTTCTCAGCCCCAGCATTTT.

This chain connects TRBV9 to TRBJ2-5, with 7 bases matching TRBD2. From germline, CDR1 is SGDLS and CDR2 YYNGEE. With V trimmed by 4 bases and J by 1 base, 7 bases remained unmatched. The CDR3 loop spans 15 amino acids. This CDR3 reads CASSFSGWSQETQYF. CDR3 DNA sequence: TGTGCCAGCAGCTTTAGCGGGTGGTCCCAAGAGACCCAGTACTTC.

V is TRBV5-1 and J is TRBJ2-2, with 8 nucleotides matching TRBD2. This CDR3 has 16 residues. Germline V gives CDR1 SGHRS, CDR2 YFSETQ. V lost 1 base and J lost 3; bases outside the gene matches: 5. The CDR3 DNA follows: TGCGCCAGCAGCTTGCCCCCAGCGGGAGACACCGGGGAGCTGTTTTTT. Protein sequence: CASSLPPAGDTGELFF.

The V and J genes are TRBV4-1 and TRBJ2-2; 7 positions match TRBD2. Per germline, CDR1 MGHRA and CDR2 YSYEKL. After removal of 0 bases from V and 7 bases from J, the junction contained 2 bases not matched to a gene. CDR3 length: 14 amino acids. The CDR3 here is CASSQDWGGGELFF. Here the CDR3 DNA reads TGCGCCAGCAGCCAAGATTGGGGGGGCGGGGAGCTGTTTTTT.

This clone was counted between two and nine times. Other DNA sequences in the same sample also yield this CDR3. The CDR3 sequence is CASSLDSSGNTIYF. As DNA, the CDR3 is TGCGCCAGCAGCCTGGACAGCTCTGGAAACACCATATATTTT. The chain joins TRBV5-1 to TRBJ1-3, with TRBD1 as a possible D gene (6 bases). V lost 4 bases and J lost 0, with 8 bases in between. Per germline, CDR1 SGHRS and CDR2 YFSETQ. This CDR3 has 14 amino acids.

V gene TRBV6-5 combines with J gene TRBJ2-7; D unresolved. V lost 6 bases, J lost 1 base, and 10 bases lay in between. This CDR3 region has 13 residues. Germline values: CDR1 MNHEY, CDR2 SVGAGI. The DNA of the CDR3 is TGTGCCAGCAGCGTAACAGAGTCCTACGAGCAGTACTTC. Translating gives CASSVTESYEQYF.

The V and J genes are TRBV5-6 and TRBJ2-1; 7 bases map to TRBD1. The CDR3 has 14 residues. Germline CDR1 and CDR2: SGHDT and YYEEEE. After removal of 6 bases from V and 10 bases from J, the junction contained 13 bases not matched to a gene. CDR3 bases: TGTGCCAGCACCCCCCCGAACAGGGGAGACGAGCAGTTCTTC. As protein: CASTPPNRGDEQFF.

The chain has TRBV7-2 and TRBJ2-7, with D possibly TRBD1 on 6 matching bases. Deletions cut 3 bases from V and 2 bases from J, with 11 bases between. Germline lookup yields CDR1 SGHTA and CDR2 FQGNSA. This CDR3 region has 14 residues. CDR3 sequence reads: CASSFRDIAYEQYF. The CDR3 DNA is TGTGCCAGCAGCTTCCGGGACATCGCCTACGAGCAGTACTTC. The full variable domain, with the rest looked up from reference TRBV7-2 and TRBJ2-7, is GAGVSQSPSNKVTEKGKDVELRCDPISGHTALYWYRQSLGQGLEFLIYFQGNSAPDKSGLPSDRFSAERTGGSVSTLTIQRTQQEDSAVYLCASSFRDIAYEQYFGPGTRLTVT.

The chain joins TRBV28 to TRBJ2-5; the match to TRBD1 covers 10 bases. The V gene's germline CDR1 is MDHEN and CDR2 SYDVKM. V lost 3 bases and J lost 5; bases outside the gene matches: 3. CDR3 length: 14 residues. CDR3 sequence (DNA): TGTGCCAGCAGTTTGACAGGGGGCGAGGAGACCCAGTACTTC. Encoded protein: CASSLTGGEETQYF. Variable domain in full (rest from reference TRBV28 and TRBJ2-5): DVKVTQSSRYLVKRTGEKVFLECVQDMDHENMFWYRQDPGLGLRLIYFSYDVKMKEKGDIPEGYSVSREKKERFSLILESASTNQTSMYLCASSLTGGEETQYFGPGTRLLVL.

The chain uses TRBV6-4 and TRBJ2-7, with 8 bases lining up with TRBD1. The ends lost 6 bases at V and 4 bases at J; junction bases unmatched: 14. CDR3 length equals 16 residues. Germline loops: CDR1 MRHNA, CDR2 SNTAGT. Here the CDR3 DNA reads TGTGCCAGCAGCTCATACCCGACAGGGGATCGTTACGAGCAGTACTTC. It specifies CASSSYPTGDRYEQYF.

This chain joins TRBV27 and TRBJ2-3; TRBD1 matches 9 bases. This CDR3 has 19 residues. Germline values: CDR1 MNHEY, CDR2 SMNVEV (reference sequence). The V and J ends lost 6 bases and 0 bases, in that order; junction bases with no gene match: 16. The CDR3 spells CASRRRTGAPKSSTDTQYF. In DNA, the CDR3 is TGTGCCAGCAGGCGACGGACAGGGGCGCCCAAGAGTAGCACAGATACGCAGTATTTT.

The chain joins TRBV2 to TRBJ2-1; 13 bases are shared with TRBD2. CDR1 and CDR2 (germline): SNHLY, FYNNEI. Trimming took 9 bases from V and 0 from J; bases not matched to a gene: 29. The CDR3 spans 24 residues. The CDR3 sequence: CARKDQPRTSGRKKSLGSYNEQFF. In DNA form, the CDR3 reads TGTGCCAGAAAAGACCAACCACGGACTAGCGGGAGAAAAAAGAGTTTAGGCTCCTACAATGAGCAGTTCTTC.

V is TRBV7-2 and J is TRBJ1-5; 8 nucleotides align to TRBD1. Germline trimming cut 0 bases from V and 0 bases from J; bases unmatched to any gene: 4. From germline, CDR1 is SGHTA and CDR2 FQGNSA. This CDR3 is built from 17 residues. CDR3 residues: CASSLAGTGSSNQPQHF. The CDR3 DNA sequence: TGTGCCAGCAGCTTAGCCGGGACAGGAAGTAGCAATCAGCCCCAGCATTTT.

The chain combines TRBV7-2 with TRBJ1-6; D call uncertain. Per the germline V gene, CDR1 is SGHTA and CDR2 is FQGNSA. This CDR3 has 16 amino acids. V was cut by 0 bases and J by 7 bases, with 13 bases left in between. The CDR3 is CASSLATGQPNSPLHF. Here the CDR3 DNA reads TGTGCCAGCAGCTTAGCGACGGGTCAACCAAATTCACCCCTCCACTTT.

The chain employs TRBV18 and TRBJ1-2; weak D call: TRBD1 (5 bases). Germline-derived CDR1 and CDR2 are KGHSH and LQKENI. The V gene lost 5 bases and the J gene lost 3 bases, with 13 bases spanning the gap. This CDR3 is 14 amino acids long. CDR3 in amino acids: CASSAGYEYYGYTF. Written as DNA, the CDR3 is TGTGCCAGCTCAGCAGGGTACGAGTACTATGGCTACACCTTC.

The chain combines TRBV5-1 with TRBJ2-3, with 11 bases matching TRBD2. This CDR3 comprises 16 residues. Germline CDR1 SGHRS, CDR2 YFSETQ. J was trimmed by 0 bases and V by 4 bases; bases with no gene match: 4. In DNA, the CDR3 is TGCGCCAGCAGCAGGGGACTAGCGGTTAGCACAGATACGCAGTATTTT. It specifies CASSRGLAVSTDTQYF. Looking up the rest from reference TRBV5-1 and TRBJ2-3 gives the full variable domain: KAGVTQTPRYLIKTRGQQVTLSCSPISGHRSVSWYQQTPGQGLQFLFEYFSETQRNKGNFPGRFSGRQFSNSRSEMNVSTLELGDSALYLCASSRGLAVSTDTQYFGPGTRLTVL.

The chain recombines TRBV19 with TRBJ2-5; weak D call: TRBD2 (6 bases). The CDR3 extends over 15 amino acids. In germline, CDR1 is LNHDA, CDR2 SQIVND (reference sequence). The V end was cut by 4 bases, the J end by 5 bases, with 17 bases between. The DNA for the CDR3 is TGTGCCAGTAGTAGAGGGTTTTCTGGGGGGGAGACCCAGTACTTC. It translates to CASSRGFSGGETQYF.

The chain recombines TRBV5-1 with TRBJ1-2; D call uncertain. V was pared by 3 bases and J by 9 bases, with 21 bases between. CDR3 size: 15 residues. The germline CDR1 and CDR2 sequences are SGHRS and YFSETQ. This chain's CDR3 is CASSWGDNAPGRYTF. CDR3 nucleotides: TGCGCCAGCAGCTGGGGAGACAATGCTCCAGGTCGCTACACCTTC.

This clone has more than one count but fewer than ten. The rearrangement joins TRBV28 to TRBJ1-5; possibly TRBD1 for D (5 bases). Germline CDR1 MDHEN, CDR2 SYDVKM. The CDR3 consists of 12 residues. The ends were cut back, 7 bases at V and 7 bases at J, with 11 bases in the middle. The CDR3 loop reads CASTGEGQPQHF. DNA of the CDR3: TGTGCCAGCACCGGGGAGGGGCAGCCCCAGCATTTT.

The chain couples TRBV5-1 to TRBJ2-7; 8 positions match TRBD2. V was clipped by 3 bases and J by 4 bases; unmatched bases: 6. The CDR3 sequence is 14 residues long. Per germline, CDR1 SGHRS and CDR2 YFSETQ. The CDR3 loop reads CASSSGRAEYEQYF. Here the CDR3 DNA reads TGCGCCAGCAGCTCCGGGAGGGCCGAATACGAGCAGTACTTC.

V and J are TRBV5-1 and TRBJ1-4; D is undetermined. The CDR3 spans 16 residues. Germline CDR1 is SGHRS and CDR2 is YFSETQ. Trimming removed 0 bases from V and 0 bases from J, with 9 bases in between. Here the CDR3 DNA reads TGCGCCAGCAGCTTGGACCGCCAGTCAACTAATGAAAAACTGTTTTTT. Translated: CASSLDRQSTNEKLFF.

The V call is TRBV25-1, the J call TRBJ2-2; 8 bases are shared with TRBD2. The V and J ends lost 1 base and 4 bases, in that order; junction bases with no gene match: 5. This CDR3 spans 16 amino acids. The germline CDR1 and CDR2 sequences are MGHDK and SYGVNS. In nucleotides, the CDR3 is TGTGCCAGCAGTGAATCGGGGGGGCGTTTCACCGGGGAGCTGTTTTTT. This translates into CASSESGGRFTGELFF.

In this sample, this clone turned up once. The chain is built from TRBV11-2 and TRBJ2-2, with D hard to call. V gave up 4 bases and J gave up 3 bases, with 12 bases separating them. The CDR3 spans 15 residues. Per germline, CDR1 SGHAT and CDR2 FQNNGV. The CDR3 spells CASSSSGSHTGELFF. Written as DNA, the CDR3 is TGTGCCAGCAGCTCCTCCGGGTCCCACACCGGGGAGCTGTTTTTT.

The genes are TRBV7-9 and TRBJ1-1; 7 nucleotides align to TRBD1. The V gene end was trimmed by 5 bases and the J gene end by 0 bases; junction bases not matched to a gene: 18. This CDR3 comprises 19 residues. The germline V gene has CDR1 SEHNR and CDR2 FQNEAQ (reference sequence). Here the CDR3 reads CASSPNVPGQPPLNTEAFF. The CDR3 coding sequence is TGTGCCAGCAGCCCTAACGTCCCGGGACAGCCGCCTCTGAACACTGAAGCTTTCTTT.

This clone has just one count. This sequence joins TRBV9 and TRBJ2-7; tentative D call: TRBD1 (6 bases). Trimming pared 0 bases from V and 2 bases from J, leaving 12 bases between. The germline CDR1 and CDR2 sequences are SGDLS and YYNGEE. This CDR3 has 15 residues. CDR3 in amino acids: CASSVGRGSTYEQYF. CDR3 nucleotide sequence: TGTGCCAGCAGCGTAGGTAGGGGGTCCACCTACGAGCAGTACTTC.

In its sample, this clone was seen a few times. The chain employs TRBV28 and TRBJ2-7; D gene uncertain. V was trimmed by 3 bases and J by 2 bases, leaving 14 bases between them. The CDR3 totals 15 residues. Looked up from germline, CDR1 is MDHEN and CDR2 is SYDVKM. CDR3 region: CASSLSIQITYEQYF. In nucleotides, the CDR3 is TGTGCCAGCAGTTTGTCAATACAGATTACCTACGAGCAGTACTTC.